The 5 T cell receptor beta chains in this list originate from one sample, sequenced in a study of identical twins. One entry per CDR3 protein, called by TCRdb with MiXCR from the 5' RACE reads. The sample consists of over 250,000 distinct CDR3 sequences, 8.5% to 9.5% of them appearing once. These data are also associated with another study on yellow fever vaccine responses in identical twins.

Input material: CD8+ T cells sorted from blood. These receptors were collected from a woman aged 18-29 years in good health.

This clonotype was recorded many times. The chain recombines TRBV6-2 or TRBV6-3 with TRBJ2-1, with unresolved D. V was clipped by 7 bases and J by 0 bases, with 19 bases between them. There are 17 residues in the CDR3. Germline assignment: CDR1 MNHEY and CDR2 SVGEGT. The CDR3 loop reads CASILSPFESSYNEQFF. CDR3 DNA: TGTGCCAGCATCCTAAGCCCATTTGAGAGCTCCTACAATGAGCAGTTCTTC.

This clonotype was picked up many times. The chain carries TRBV20-1 and TRBJ2-3, with D possibly matching TRBD2 (6 bases). Trimming pared 2 bases from V and 4 bases from J, leaving 19 bases between. CDR1 is DFQATT, CDR2 SNEGSKA, per germline (reference sequence). The CDR3 runs to 16 residues. CDR3 loop: CSARSIGGGPADTQYF. CDR3 DNA: TGCAGTGCTAGATCCATCGGGGGAGGACCGGCAGATACGCAGTATTTT.

This clonotype has a count of ten or more. The chain couples TRBV14 to TRBJ2-1; D remains unclear. Germline CDR1 reads SGHDN; CDR2 reads FVKESK. CDR3 length: 11 residues. Between the trimmed V and J ends, which lost 1 base and 7 bases, there was a span of 2 bases. The CDR3 nucleotides are TGTGCCAGCAGCCAAGTTAATGAGCAGTTCTTC. Residues: CASSQVNEQFF.

This clonotype was recorded at least ten times. The chain links TRBV10-3 to TRBJ1-5, with 7 bases identical to TRBD1. The CDR3 sequence is 16 residues long. Losses at the gene ends were 5 bases for V and 0 bases for J; bases not matched to a gene: 7. Germline V gene lookup returns CDR1 ENHRY and CDR2 SYGVKD. The CDR3 DNA follows: TGTGCCATCAGTCCGGACAGGAGCGATAGCAATCAGCCCCAGCATTTT. Amino acid sequence: CAISPDRSDSNQPQHF.

In its sample, this clonotype was seen many times. V gene TRBV3-1 combines with J gene TRBJ2-1, with D unresolved. V gave up 4 bases and J gave up 3 bases, with 7 bases separating them. Per germline, CDR1 LGHDT and CDR2 YNNKEL (reference sequence). This CDR3 is 13 amino acids long. The DNA for the CDR3 is TGTGCCAGCAGCCCAGAGCTCTACAATGAGCAGTTCTTC. It yields the protein CASSPELYNEQFF.